The 32 T cell receptor beta chains in this list originate from one sample, sequenced in a study of blood T cells in healthy people across ages. Alongside a J-beta primer mix, a sample-barcoded 5' primer served in a second PCR lasting about 6 to 12 cycles. TCRdb reprocessed the 5' RACE reads with MiXCR, giving one entry per CDR3 protein. This sample yields about 620,000 distinct CDR3 sequences, of which 20% to 25% are seen a single time; about 3.6% belongs to the top ten. The sequenced sample consisted of blood. The origin of the receptors is a man in his 70s in good health.

The V gene is TRBV7-2, the J gene TRBJ1-5; D gene unclear. Trimming stripped 2 bases from V and 0 bases from J, with 8 bases between. CDR1 SGHTA and CDR2 FQGNSA come from the germline V gene. There are 15 residues in the CDR3. DNA of the CDR3: TGTGCCAGCAGCTTAAGTAGGGATAGCAATCAGCCCCAGCATTTT. Translation gives CASSLSRDSNQPQHF.

The J gene is TRBJ2-3, the V gene TRBV25-1, with 7 bases identical to TRBD1. The CDR3 loop spans 15 amino acids. The germline V gene has CDR1 MGHDK and CDR2 SYGVNS. J was trimmed by 2 bases and V by 4 bases; bases with no gene match: 6. CDR3 coding DNA: TGTGCCAGCAGTGGACAGACAGGGATCACAGATACGCAGTATTTT. Translation: CASSGQTGITDTQYF.

This clonotype was detected a few times. The chain has TRBV5-4 and TRBJ2-2; D is unclear. The CDR3 loop spans 15 amino acids. V lost 2 bases and J lost 0, with 8 bases in between. Per germline, CDR1 SGHNT and CDR2 YYREEE (reference sequence). CDR3 in amino acids: CASSFQASNTGELFF. The CDR3 bases are TGTGCCAGCAGCTTTCAGGCGTCGAACACCGGGGAGCTGTTTTTT.

This clonotype was counted a few times. V gene TRBV20-1 combines with J gene TRBJ2-2; 7 bases map to TRBD1. The germline CDR1 and CDR2 sequences are DFQATT and SNEGSKA (reference sequence). The CDR3 has 14 residues. V dropped 3 bases and J dropped 0; count of bases not matched to a gene: 1. The CDR3 sequence: CSASGQANTGELFF. The CDR3 bases are TGCAGTGCTAGCGGACAGGCGAACACCGGGGAGCTGTTTTTT.

Points on this clonotype: This clone may be a read error of a much larger clone one base away. V gene TRBV9 combines with J gene TRBJ2-5; 10 nucleotides line up with TRBD2. CDR1 is SGDLS, CDR2 YYNGEE, per germline. This CDR3 spans 16 amino acids. In nucleotides, the CDR3 is TGTACCAGCAGCGTAGTCACTAGCGGGACCCAAGAGACCCAGTACTTC. It is translated as CTSSVVTSGTQETQYF.

This clonotype was counted between two and nine times. This chain links TRBV12-3 or TRBV12-4 with TRBJ2-7, with D perhaps matching TRBD1 (6 bases). CDR3 size: 15 residues. The ends were cut back, 3 bases at V and 1 base at J, with 13 bases in the middle. This CDR3 is CASSFGQGNSYEQYF. The CDR3 DNA sequence: TGTGCCAGCAGTTTCGGTCAGGGGAATTCCTACGAGCAGTACTTC.

For this clonotype: At one end the junction does not follow the germline gene, possibly because of a read error. The rearrangement links TRBV28 to TRBJ2-5; D is uncertain. The CDR3 sequence is 12 residues long. CDR1 and CDR2 from the germline V gene are MDHEN and SYDVKM. In DNA, the CDR3 is TGTGCCAGCGGTTTCGCTGAAGAGACCCAGTACTTC. This gives the protein CASGFAEETQYF.

The gene calls are TRBV5-1 and TRBJ2-5; the D is unclear. CDR1 is SGHRS, CDR2 YFSETQ, per germline. The CDR3 has 12 residues. V shed 4 bases and J shed 2 bases, with 6 bases lying between them. The CDR3 sequence: CASSLKQETQYF. CDR3 sequence (DNA): TGCGCCAGCAGCCTGAAACAAGAGACCCAGTACTTC.

Ten or more counts support this clonotype. This chain links TRBV5-1 with TRBJ2-2, with 8 nucleotides matching TRBD1. Germline trimming cut 4 bases from V and 6 bases from J; bases unmatched to any gene: 2. There are 13 residues in the CDR3. Germline CDR1 and CDR2: SGHRS and YFSETQ. The CDR3 DNA is TGCGCCAGCAGCACAGGGGGGCCCGGGGAGCTGTTTTTT. Protein sequence: CASSTGGPGELFF.

This clonotype was detected only a few times. The chain couples TRBV20-1 to TRBJ1-2; 8 nucleotides line up with TRBD1. V was clipped by 3 bases and J by 0 bases; unmatched bases: 6. Germline-derived CDR1 and CDR2 are DFQATT and SNEGSKA (reference sequence). The CDR3 is 15 residues long. In DNA, the CDR3 is TGCAGTGCTAGGGGTACAGGGGGGACTAACTATGGCTACACCTTC. This codes for CSARGTGGTNYGYTF.

This clonotype was recorded a few times. This chain uses TRBV6-5 with TRBJ1-4, with TRBD1 identical over 9 bases. CDR1 is MNHEY and CDR2 is SVGAGI in the germline V gene. The CDR3 has 15 amino acids. The V gene end was trimmed by 3 bases and the J gene end by 6 bases; junction bases not matched to a gene: 5. The CDR3 loop reads CASSYGQGNDEKLFF. DNA of the CDR3: TGTGCCAGCAGTTATGGACAGGGGAACGATGAAAAACTGTTTTTT.

This clonotype was seen only a few times. The genes are TRBV20-1 and TRBJ2-7; D remains ambiguous. The CDR3 runs to 12 residues. From germline, CDR1 is DFQATT and CDR2 SNEGSKA (reference sequence). Deletions cut 3 bases from V and 3 bases from J, with 9 bases between. CDR3 in amino acids: CSARGAVYEQYF. The CDR3 DNA reads as TGCAGTGCTAGGGGCGCGGTCTACGAGCAGTACTTC.

J is TRBJ1-1 and V is TRBV6-1; perhaps TRBD1 as D (6 bases). CDR1 is MNHNS, CDR2 SASEGT, per germline. CDR3 length: 17 residues. V lost 5 bases to trimming and J lost 1 base, with 20 bases between them. The CDR3 DNA reads as TGTGCCAGCAGTACGCTACGACAGGCCCTGGGGAACACTGAAGCTTTCTTT. It specifies CASSTLRQALGNTEAFF.

The chain combines TRBV29-1 with TRBJ2-5; 9 bases are shared with TRBD2. This CDR3 has 14 amino acids. The junction had 1 base not matched to a gene; V was cut back by 1 base and J by 1 base. CDR1 and CDR2 (germline): SQVTM, ANQGSEA. The CDR3 reads CSVEVAGVQETQYF. The CDR3 region has the DNA TGCAGCGTTGAAGTAGCGGGGGTCCAAGAGACCCAGTACTTC.

The CDR3 DNA sequence: TGTGCTAGTGAGTATACAGGGACGAATGAGCAGTTCTTC. Its protein is CASEYTGTNEQFF. V and J are TRBV12-5 and TRBJ2-1; TRBD1 is a possible D gene (6 bases). The CDR3 is 13 residues long. Looked up from germline, CDR1 is LGHNT and CDR2 is FRNRAP. Trimming took 7 bases from V and 7 from J, leaving 14 bases between them. Variable domain in full (rest from reference TRBV12-5 and TRBJ2-1): DARVTQTPRHKVTEMGQEVTMRCQPILGHNTVFWYRQTMMQGLELLAYFRNRAPLDDSGMPKDRFSAEMPDATLATLKIQPSEPRDSAVYFCASEYTGTNEQFFGPGTRLTVL.

V and J are TRBV4-3 and TRBJ1-4, with D possibly being TRBD1 (5 bases). Germline loops: CDR1 LGHNA, CDR2 YSLEER. This CDR3 comprises 16 residues. The ends were cut back, 0 bases at V and 5 bases at J, with 13 bases in the middle. The CDR3 DNA follows: TGCGCCAGCAGCCAAGATTGGGGGAGCTCCAATGAAAAACTGTTTTTT. Protein sequence: CASSQDWGSSNEKLFF.

As for this clonotype: With a much larger clone just one base away, this may be a read error. The V gene is TRBV27, the J gene TRBJ2-5; D not certain. This CDR3 contains 11 residues. Per germline, CDR1 MNHEY and CDR2 SMNVEV (reference sequence). V was cut by 8 bases and J by 2 bases, with 6 bases left in between. The CDR3 DNA reads TGTGCCAGCGGTTCTCAAGAGACCCAGTACTTC. It translates to CASGSQETQYF.

This clonotype was seen a few times. The conserved closing phenylalanine or tryptophan is absent in this CDR3, likely reflecting a read error. The chain links TRBV7-6 to TRBJ1-4; TRBD1 matches at 8 bases. J was trimmed by 8 bases and V by 5 bases; bases with no gene match: 10. The germline gives CDR1 SGHVS, CDR2 FNYEAQ. CDR3 size: 15 residues. The CDR3 sequence: CASSLTGQGGEKLFS. CDR3 DNA: TGTGCCAGCAGCCTTACCGGACAGGGCGGGGAAAAACTGTTTTCT.

J is TRBJ2-7 and V is TRBV20-1; D is unresolved. The V and J ends lost 2 bases and 5 bases respectively, with 13 bases between them. This CDR3 contains 13 residues. Germline V CDR1 and CDR2: DFQATT, SNEGSKA (reference sequence). The CDR3 loop reads CSARHYRADEQYF. The CDR3 DNA reads as TGCAGTGCTAGACATTATAGGGCGGACGAGCAGTACTTC.

The chain employs TRBV7-9 and TRBJ2-5; perhaps TRBD2 as D (6 bases). The end of the DNA fits TRBJ2-7 better, so the J call may be wrong. CDR1 and CDR2 from the germline V gene are SEHNR and FQNEAQ (reference sequence). CDR3 length equals 15 residues. CDR3 amino acids: CARSPTGTQTYEQYF. In nucleotides, the CDR3 is TGTGCCAGGAGCCCAACCGGGACTCAGACCTACGAGCAGTACTTC.

The chain recombines TRBV10-1 with TRBJ2-5, with D possibly TRBD2 on 6 matching bases. The germline V gene has CDR1 WNHNN and CDR2 SYGVQD (reference sequence). This CDR3 contains 16 residues. The V gene lost 2 bases and the J gene lost 3 bases, with 16 bases spanning the gap. The CDR3 nucleotides read TGCGCCAGCAGTGAGCAGGGTGCGGGACTGAAAGAGACCCAGTACTTC. Its protein is CASSEQGAGLKETQYF.

In the case of this clonotype: At one end, the junction sequence differs from germline, possibly due to a read error. This chain connects TRBV20-1 to TRBJ2-6, with 10 bases that match TRBD2. The CDR3 is 16 amino acids. Germline V CDR1 and CDR2: DFQATT, SNEGSKA (reference sequence). The CDR3 is CGAASGGLHGANVLTF. CDR3 in DNA: TGCGGTGCCGCTAGCGGGGGCCTACACGGGGCCAACGTCCTGACTTTC.

The rearrangement joins TRBV25-1 to TRBJ1-1, with D uncertain. The CDR3 consists of 13 residues. Germline-derived CDR1 and CDR2 are MGHDK and SYGVNS. With 6 bases removed from V and 1 base from J, the gap between germline ends came to 9 bases. The CDR3 region is CASRQISNTEAFF. The CDR3 coding sequence is TGTGCCAGCAGACAAATCTCGAACACTGAAGCTTTCTTT.

Details on this clonotype: At one of its ends the junction is not consistent with the germline gene, which may arise from a read error. The chain links TRBV7-2 to TRBJ1-2; a weak D match, TRBD1 (5 bases). This CDR3 spans 14 amino acids. Germline V gene sequence: CDR1 SGHTA, CDR2 FQGNSA. The CDR3 region has the DNA TGTGCCAGCAGCTTAGAAGCAGGGAACTATGGCTACGCCTTC. Its translation: CASSLEAGNYGYAF.

This clonotype was seen a few times. This rearrangement joins TRBV28 to TRBJ2-5; D call uncertain. Germline V gene lookup returns CDR1 MDHEN and CDR2 SYDVKM. Trimming removed 6 bases at V and 4 bases at J, with 15 bases between. The CDR3 has 14 residues. CDR3 region: CASSSLGLGETQYF. The CDR3, as DNA: TGTGCCAGCAGCTCCCTCGGCCTGGGAGAGACCCAGTACTTC.

This clonotype was picked up a small number of times. This chain links TRBV6-1 with TRBJ2-2, with D unclear. The CDR3 totals 15 residues. Trimming shortened V by 7 bases and J by 4 bases, and 16 bases separated the two germline ends. Looked up from germline, CDR1 is MNHNS and CDR2 is SASEGT. CDR3 sequence reads: CASKGWVAPTGELFF. The CDR3, as DNA: TGTGCCAGCAAGGGCTGGGTCGCTCCCACCGGGGAGCTGTTTTTT.

Here the CDR3 reads CASSQDSAQPKDIQYF. The CDR3 coding sequence is TGCGCCAGCAGCCAAGATTCGGCCCAGCCTAAGGACATTCAGTACTTC. The V and J genes are TRBV4-1 and TRBJ2-4; D gene unclear. The CDR3 totals 16 residues. V was cut by 0 bases and J by 8 bases, with 17 bases left in between. The germline V gene encodes CDR1 MGHRA and CDR2 YSYEKL.

This chain joins TRBV20-1 and TRBJ2-5; D gene unclear. The closer fit of TRBJ2-7 to the DNA end suggests the J call may be wrong. Germline CDR1 is DFQATT and CDR2 is SNEGSKA (reference sequence). There are 15 residues in the CDR3. The DNA of the CDR3 is TGCAGTGCTAGAGATGGGCGCTATAACTCCTACGAGCAGTACTTC. This codes for CSARDGRYNSYEQYF.

For this clonotype: Mismatch with germline at one junction end may stem from a read error. The CDR3 sequence: CVSSQDISLGEAFF. In DNA form, the CDR3 reads TGTGTCAGCAGCCAGGACATATCCTTGGGTGAAGCTTTCTTT. V usage is TRBV12-3 or TRBV12-4 and J usage is TRBJ1-1; D may be TRBD1 (5 bases). The CDR3 spans 14 residues.

This clonotype appeared many times. The rearrangement joins TRBV20-1 to TRBJ2-1; 7 positions agree with TRBD2. V shed 3 bases and J 7 bases; nucleotides not matched to a gene: 3. The CDR3 extends over 12 amino acids. The V gene's germline CDR1 is DFQATT and CDR2 SNEGSKA (reference sequence). The CDR3 nucleotides are TGCAGTGCTAGGCGGCGGGAGAATGAGCAGTTCTTC. Protein product: CSARRRENEQFF.

The chain recombines TRBV20-1 with TRBJ1-5, with 8 nucleotides matching TRBD1. The CDR3 spans 15 residues. Per germline, CDR1 DFQATT and CDR2 SNEGSKA (reference sequence). J lost 0 bases, V lost 5 bases, and 6 bases had no gene match. The CDR3 DNA sequence: TGCAGTGCTCCCCAGGGGACAGGTAGCAATCAGCCCCAGCATTTT. This encodes CSAPQGTGSNQPQHF.

The chain uses TRBV29-1 and TRBJ2-1, with D perhaps matching TRBD2 (6 bases). Germline V gene sequence: CDR1 SQVTM, CDR2 ANQGSEA. The CDR3 is made up of 13 amino acids. V was clipped by 7 bases and J by 2 bases, with 12 bases between them. CDR3 in amino acids: CSARGGPYNEQFF. The CDR3 region has the DNA TGCAGCGCTCGGGGAGGCCCCTACAATGAGCAGTTCTTC.